This T cell receptor (beta chain) was sequenced in a study of blood T cell repertoires in COVID-19. Study-level background: The samples span acute and convalescent COVID-19 from the United States, Italy and Spain. Sample material is recorded as cDNA or gDNA derived from T cells, B-cell-depleted T cells, or PBMCs.

V lost 2 bases and J lost 2; bases outside the gene matches: 3. Germline loops: CDR1 MDHEN, CDR2 SYDVKM. The CDR3 contains 15 residues. TCRdb's copy holds only in-frame clones and misses some; the assay was immunoSEQ multiplex PCR. Of 360,000 or so clones listed, roughly 90% were seen once; the top ten hold approximately 7%. V and J are TRBV28 and TRBJ2-1, with TRBD2 matching over 7 bases. Sequences were obtained from peripheral blood. The origin of this receptor is a man in his late teens or twenties with active or convalescent COVID-19. The CDR3: CASSLAGVPYNEQFF. The CDR3 DNA follows: TGTGCCAGCAGTTTAGCGGGAGTCCCCTACAATGAGCAGTTCTTC.